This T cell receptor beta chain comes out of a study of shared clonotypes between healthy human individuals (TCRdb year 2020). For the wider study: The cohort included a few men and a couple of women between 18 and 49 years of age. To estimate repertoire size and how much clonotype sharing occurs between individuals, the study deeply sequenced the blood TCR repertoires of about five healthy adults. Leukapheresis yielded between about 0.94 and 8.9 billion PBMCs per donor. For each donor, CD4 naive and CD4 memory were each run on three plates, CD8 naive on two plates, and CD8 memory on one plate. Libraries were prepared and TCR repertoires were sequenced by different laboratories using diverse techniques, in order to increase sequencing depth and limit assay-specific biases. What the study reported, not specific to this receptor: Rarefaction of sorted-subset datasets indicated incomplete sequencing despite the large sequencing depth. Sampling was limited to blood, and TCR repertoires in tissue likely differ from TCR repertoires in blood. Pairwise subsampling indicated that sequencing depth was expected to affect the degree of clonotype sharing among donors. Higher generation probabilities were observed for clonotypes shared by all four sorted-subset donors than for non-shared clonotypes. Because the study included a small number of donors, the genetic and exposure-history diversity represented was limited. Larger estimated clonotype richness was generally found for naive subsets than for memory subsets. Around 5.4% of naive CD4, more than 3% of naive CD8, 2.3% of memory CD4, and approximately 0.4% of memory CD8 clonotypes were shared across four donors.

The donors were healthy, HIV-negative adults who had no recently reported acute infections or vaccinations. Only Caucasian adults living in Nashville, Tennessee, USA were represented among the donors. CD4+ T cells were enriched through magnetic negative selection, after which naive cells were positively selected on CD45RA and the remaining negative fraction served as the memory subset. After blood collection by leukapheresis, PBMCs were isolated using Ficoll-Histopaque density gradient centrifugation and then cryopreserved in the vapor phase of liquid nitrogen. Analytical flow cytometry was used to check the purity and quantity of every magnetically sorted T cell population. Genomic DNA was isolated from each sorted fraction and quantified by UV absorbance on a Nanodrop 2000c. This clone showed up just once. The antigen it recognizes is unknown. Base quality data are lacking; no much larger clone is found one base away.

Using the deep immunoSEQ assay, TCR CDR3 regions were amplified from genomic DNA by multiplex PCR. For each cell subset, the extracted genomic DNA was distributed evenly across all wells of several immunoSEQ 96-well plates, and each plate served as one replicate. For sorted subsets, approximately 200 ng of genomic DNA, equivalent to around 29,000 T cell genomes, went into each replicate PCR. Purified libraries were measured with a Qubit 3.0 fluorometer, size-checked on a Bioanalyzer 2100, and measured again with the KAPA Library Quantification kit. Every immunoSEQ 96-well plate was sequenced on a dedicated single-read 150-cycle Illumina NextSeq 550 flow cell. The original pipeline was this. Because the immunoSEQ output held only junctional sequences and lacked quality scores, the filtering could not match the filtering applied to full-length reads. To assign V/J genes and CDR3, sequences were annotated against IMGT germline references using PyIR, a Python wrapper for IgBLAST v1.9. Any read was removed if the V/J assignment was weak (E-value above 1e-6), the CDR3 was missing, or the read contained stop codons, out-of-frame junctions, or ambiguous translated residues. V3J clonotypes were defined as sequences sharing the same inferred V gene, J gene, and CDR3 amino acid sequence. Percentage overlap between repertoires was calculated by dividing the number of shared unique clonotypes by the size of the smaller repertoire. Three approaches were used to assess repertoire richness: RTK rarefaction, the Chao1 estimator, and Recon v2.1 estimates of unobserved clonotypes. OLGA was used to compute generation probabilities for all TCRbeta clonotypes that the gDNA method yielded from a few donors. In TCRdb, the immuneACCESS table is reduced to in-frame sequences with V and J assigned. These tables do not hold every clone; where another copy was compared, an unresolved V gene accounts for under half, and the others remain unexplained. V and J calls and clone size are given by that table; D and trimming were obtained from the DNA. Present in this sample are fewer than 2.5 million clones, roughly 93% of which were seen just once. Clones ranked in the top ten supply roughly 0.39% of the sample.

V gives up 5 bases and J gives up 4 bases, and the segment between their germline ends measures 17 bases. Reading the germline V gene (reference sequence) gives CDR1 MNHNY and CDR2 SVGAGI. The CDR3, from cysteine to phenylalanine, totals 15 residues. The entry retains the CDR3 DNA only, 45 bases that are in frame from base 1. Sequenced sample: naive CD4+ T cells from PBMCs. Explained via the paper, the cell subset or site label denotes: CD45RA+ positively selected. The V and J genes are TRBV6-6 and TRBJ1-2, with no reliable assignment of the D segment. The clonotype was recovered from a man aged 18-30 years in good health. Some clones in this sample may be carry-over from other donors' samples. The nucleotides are TGTGCCAGCAGTACCCCCGGGGAGGGCCTCTATGGCTACACCTTC. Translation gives CASSTPGEGLYGYTF.